This T cell receptor beta chain was observed in a study of blood T cells in healthy people across ages. Whole-study findings and limits: Per million T cells, TCR beta diversity dropped roughly linearly as age increased. There was no known CMV status for donors, so expanded clonotype changes were possibly confounded. Donors of long life had a larger count of naive CD4+ cells and greater diversity than aged donors.

A few counts support this clonotype. Its antigen is as yet unknown. Combining a sample-barcoded 5' primer with a J-beta primer mix, a second PCR ran for roughly 6 to 12 cycles. TCRdb re-derived calls from the 5' RACE reads in MiXCR, one entry per CDR3 protein. The sample gives 780,000 or so distinct CDR3 sequences, approximately 60% of which show up once; roughly 25% is in the top ten. This receptor was obtained from a man aged 35-49 years in good health. Sequencing input: blood.

The CDR3 DNA reads TGTGCCAGCAGCGTAGGGCAGGGTGTCCAAGAGACCCAGTACTTC. It encodes CASSVGQGVQETQYF. The chain carries TRBV9 and TRBJ2-5, with a possible D match to TRBD1 (5 bases). The V end was cut by 0 bases, the J end by 1 base, with 10 bases between. In germline, CDR1 is SGDLS, CDR2 YYNGEE. CDR3 length equals 15 residues.